This TCR beta chain came from a study of a mutant IDH1 vaccine in newly diagnosed glioma. Whole-study context: Investigators started vaccination 4-6 weeks after radiotherapy alone, or with temozolomide cycles.

A note on this clone: What it recognizes is unknown.

Using immunoSEQ multiplex PCR, the repertoire was profiled, and TCRdb retains in-frame clones only, with some absent. This sample carries fewer than 90,000 clones, roughly 84% of them seen once, and the ten largest clones take more than 10%. The sample's time point: week 35, safety follow-up. Doses of 300 ug of mutant IDH1 20-mer peptide were given with topical imiquimod. Trimming removed 3 bases at V and 6 bases at J, with 8 bases between. CDR1 LNHDA and CDR2 SQIVND come from the germline V gene (reference sequence). The CDR3 is 13 amino acids. The chain joins TRBV19 to TRBJ2-2; D unresolved. The sequencing here drew on PBMCs, taken from a glioma patient whose treatment included an IDH1 peptide vaccine. This clonotype was sampled from a man aged 18 to 35 with glioma. CDR3 sequence reads: CASSMGTAGELFF. The CDR3, as DNA: TGTGCCAGTAGTATGGGAACCGCCGGGGAGCTGTTTTTT.